This T cell receptor (beta chain) was identified in a study of T cells after yellow fever vaccination. CDR1 and CDR2 (germline): MNHEY, SVGAGI. This CDR3 is 15 amino acids long. The V segment lost 2 bases and the J segment 6 bases; nucleotides outside the gene matches: 3. One entry per CDR3 protein, called by TCRdb with MiXCR from the 5' RACE reads. Of about 300,000 distinct CDR3 sequences in the sample, around 4.1% are singletons; the top ten hold 24%. The sequence derives from a man between 18 and 29 years old who received the YFV17D yellow fever vaccine. The starting material was PBMCs, obtained 5 days after the yellow fever booster vaccination. This chain uses TRBV6-5 with TRBJ2-2, with 10 bases identical to TRBD2. The CDR3, as DNA: TGTGCCAGCAGTTACCCTAGCGGGGGCTCCGGGGAGCTGTTTTTT. This sequence encodes CASSYPSGGSGELFF.